This T cell receptor beta chain was recorded in a study of blood T cell repertoires in COVID-19. Study overall: Material from acute and convalescent COVID-19 was sourced from the United States, Italy and Spain.

Germline V gene sequence: CDR1 SEHNR, CDR2 FQNEAQ (reference sequence). This CDR3 spans 15 amino acids. V was pared by 1 base and J by 3 bases, with 12 bases between. Seattle researchers signed up patients amid active infection and tracked them longitudinally. Authors' methods: Amplified reference gene primers provided the basis for estimating nucleated cell counts. Profiling relied on immunoSEQ multiplex PCR, and the TCRdb table lists in-frame clones only, not all of them. Clone size and V and J calls were adopted from that table, with D and trimming inferred from the DNA. This sample has more than 350,000 clones, with more than 70% found just once.

The chain has TRBV7-9 and TRBJ1-2; D might be TRBD1 (5 bases). The sequenced sample was peripheral blood. The receptor's source is a woman aged 25-40 years with COVID-19, enrolled during active disease. DNA of the CDR3: TGTGCCAGCAGCTTAGTTCTGGGGCAGGACTATGGCTACACCTTC. Translating it yields CASSLVLGQDYGYTF.